Each of the 23 T cell receptor beta chains below was sequenced from the same sample in a study of T cell repertoires in cytomegalovirus infection. TCRdb reprocessed the reads with MiXCR, giving one entry per CDR3 protein. The data contain 100,000 or so distinct CDR3 sequences, about 22% of them singletons. What was sequenced was CD8+ T cells from PBMCs. These receptors originate from a human donor in good health (CMV status not recorded). Some clones in this sample may be carry-over from other donors' samples.

The rearrangement joins TRBV4-3 to TRBJ2-6; 8 bases map to TRBD2. This CDR3 has 19 amino acids. Germline lookup yields CDR1 LGHNA and CDR2 YSLEER. V gave up 0 bases and J gave up 0 bases; unmatched junction bases: 7. For the CDR3, the DNA is TGCGCCAGCAGCCAAGAGTCCGGAGCGGGAGACTCTGGGGCCAACGTCCTGACTTTC. Residues: CASSQESGAGDSGANVLTF.

This clonotype was picked up many times. The chain recombines TRBV7-2 with TRBJ1-1; 8 nucleotides line up with TRBD1. Germline V gene sequence: CDR1 SGHTA, CDR2 FQGNSA. V lost 5 bases to trimming and J lost 6 bases; unmatched junction nucleotides: 8. This CDR3 contains 14 residues. This CDR3 is CASSPDRATPEAFF. In nucleotides, the CDR3 is TGTGCCAGCAGCCCGGACAGGGCGACACCTGAAGCTTTCTTT.

In this sample, this clonotype turned up a few times. The chain is built from TRBV6-6 and TRBJ1-4; D is possibly TRBD1 (5 bases). V was shortened by 3 bases and J by 7 bases, with 12 bases between the two germline ends. The CDR3 consists of 14 residues. Germline V CDR1 and CDR2: MNHNY, SVGAGI (reference sequence). The DNA for the CDR3 is TGTGCCAGCAGTTATGGGGGGTTGGGTGAAAAACTGTTTTTT. Protein: CASSYGGLGEKLFF.

This clonotype has just a few counts. The rearrangement links TRBV2 to TRBJ2-7, with 10 bases fitting TRBD2. This CDR3 is built from 14 residues. Trimming removed 6 bases from V and 3 bases from J; junction bases left unmatched: 5. Germline V CDR1 and CDR2: SNHLY, FYNNEI. The CDR3 DNA follows: TGTGCCAGCAGCCATGGACTAGCGGACTACGAGCAGTACTTC. Protein product: CASSHGLADYEQYF. Variable domain in full (rest from reference TRBV2 and TRBJ2-7): EPEVTQTPSHQVTQMGQEVILRCVPISNHLYFYWYRQILGQKVEFLVSFYNNEISEKSEIFDDQFSVERPDGSNFTLKIRSTKLEDSAMYFCASSHGLADYEQYFGPGTRLTVT.

This clonotype is categorized as large. V and J are TRBV7-2 and TRBJ2-4; 7 bases are shared with TRBD1. Germline lookup yields CDR1 SGHTA and CDR2 FQGNSA. There are 16 residues in the CDR3. V was pared by 4 bases and J by 0 bases, with 6 bases of the junction left unmatched. CDR3 sequence: CASSSSGTVAKNIQYF. CDR3 DNA sequence: TGTGCCAGCAGCTCTTCGGGGACAGTAGCCAAAAACATTCAGTACTTC.

V gene TRBV4-3 combines with J gene TRBJ2-3; TRBD2 matches at 10 bases. CDR1 LGHNA and CDR2 YSLEER come from the germline V gene. Losses at the gene ends were 4 bases for V and 3 bases for J; bases not matched to a gene: 7. CDR3 length equals 16 residues. In DNA form, the CDR3 reads TGCGCCAGCAGCCTTAGCGGGGGGCTTAATACAGATACGCAGTATTTT. Translated, it gives CASSLSGGLNTDTQYF.

The chain joins TRBV28 to TRBJ2-7; D call uncertain. This CDR3 is built from 14 residues. V was pared by 3 bases and J by 2 bases, with 11 bases between. Germline CDR1 and CDR2: MDHEN and SYDVKM. CDR3 in amino acids: CASSLGSQTYEQYF. CDR3 nucleotides: TGTGCCAGCAGTTTGGGCAGCCAAACCTACGAGCAGTACTTC.

The genes are TRBV28 and TRBJ1-5; TRBD1 agrees at 7 bases. The CDR3 is 14 amino acids. V shed 11 bases and J 3 bases; nucleotides not matched to a gene: 10. Germline CDR1 reads MDHEN; CDR2 reads SYDVKM. The CDR3 here is CACIDRAPNQPQHF. The CDR3, as DNA: TGTGCCTGTATCGACAGGGCCCCCAATCAGCCCCAGCATTTT. Supplemented by reference TRBV28 and TRBJ1-5, the full variable domain reads DVKVTQSSRYLVKRTGEKVFLECVQDMDHENMFWYRQDPGLGLRLIYFSYDVKMKEKGDIPEGYSVSREKKERFSLILESASTNQTSMYLCACIDRAPNQPQHFGDGTRLSIL.

There are a few counts of this clonotype. The junction differs from germline at one of its ends, possibly a read error. The rearrangement joins TRBV7-6 to TRBJ2-7; perhaps TRBD2 as D (5 bases). Germline CDR1 reads SGHVS; CDR2 reads FNYEAQ. CDR3 size: 13 residues. CDR3 sequence: CASSLAYSYEQYF. CDR3 bases: TGTGCCAGCAGCCTAGCCTACTCCTACGAGCAGTACTTC. The full variable domain, in which reference TRBV7-6 and TRBJ2-7 provide the parts outside the CDR3, is GAGVSQSPRYKVTKRGQDVALRCDPISGHVSLYWYRQALGQGPEFLTYFNYEAQQDKSGLPNDRFSAERPEGSISTLTIQRTEQRDSAMYRCASSLAYSYEQYFGPGTRLTVT.

For this clonotype: Since a much larger clone is just one base distant, this may be a read error. The genes are TRBV6-6 and TRBJ1-4; D unresolved. The CDR3 has 13 amino acids. V dropped 10 bases and J dropped 8 bases, with 17 bases sitting between them. Germline loops: CDR1 MNHNY, CDR2 SVGAGI (reference sequence). As DNA, the CDR3 is TGTGCCAACCAGGACCGGCGCGAGGAAAAACTGTTTTTT. It codes for CANQDRREEKLFF.

The gene calls are TRBV6-4 and TRBJ2-5, with 12 positions matching TRBD2. The CDR3 sequence is 16 residues long. The germline V gene has CDR1 MRHNA and CDR2 SNTAGT. V gave up 6 bases and J gave up 4 bases; unmatched junction bases: 9. CDR3 in amino acids: CASSRDGTSGSETQYF. As DNA, the CDR3 is TGTGCCAGCAGCCGCGACGGGACTAGCGGGTCAGAGACCCAGTACTTC.

This clonotype was detected ten times or more. The chain links TRBV7-2 to TRBJ2-5; 9 bases are a match to TRBD2. Trimming removed 5 bases from V and 4 bases from J; junction bases left unmatched: 2. Germline values: CDR1 SGHTA, CDR2 FQGNSA. This CDR3 contains 13 residues. CDR3 residues: CASSPSGVETQYF. The CDR3 DNA is TGTGCCAGCAGCCCTAGCGGGGTAGAGACCCAGTACTTC.

The chain joins TRBV7-6 to TRBJ1-1; no reliable D call. Per the germline V gene, CDR1 is SGHVS and CDR2 is FNYEAQ. This CDR3 contains 14 residues. V was clipped by 1 base and J by 2 bases, with 8 bases between them. In DNA, the CDR3 is TGTGCCAGCAGCTTAGATAGGGATAACACTGAAGCTTTCTTT. Translation: CASSLDRDNTEAFF.

This clonotype was counted only a few times. As DNA, the CDR3 is TGTGCCAGCAGTTACCCTACGGAGCGGGAGGGCTTAGGTGATACGCAGTATTTT. Translating gives CASSYPTEREGLGDTQYF. V and J are TRBV6-6 and TRBJ2-3, with 10 nucleotides matching TRBD2. CDR1 and CDR2 from the germline V gene are MNHNY and SVGAGI (reference sequence). Trimming took 2 bases from V and 6 from J; bases not matched to a gene: 14. The CDR3 extends over 18 amino acids.

The chain links TRBV7-6 to TRBJ2-1, with 8 bases lining up with TRBD2. This CDR3 has 15 amino acids. CDR1 and CDR2 from the germline V gene are SGHVS and FNYEAQ. The V and J ends lost 3 bases and 4 bases, in that order; junction bases with no gene match: 5. The CDR3 DNA sequence: TGTGCCAGCAGCTTGACTAGCGTGGAGTACAATGAGCAGTTCTTC. Amino acids: CASSLTSVEYNEQFF.

This clonotype occurred many times. V gene TRBV6-1 combines with J gene TRBJ1-2; D perhaps matches TRBD1 (5 bases). The CDR3 consists of 15 residues. Germline values: CDR1 MNHNS, CDR2 SASEGT. V lost 5 bases and J 2 bases, leaving 15 bases between the germline ends. The CDR3 region is CASSLTQGGNYGYTF. In DNA form, the CDR3 reads TGTGCCAGCAGTTTGACTCAGGGAGGGAACTATGGCTACACCTTC.

This clonotype was counted at least ten times. This chain links TRBV11-3 with TRBJ1-2, with 10 bases lining up with TRBD1. Losses at the gene ends were 3 bases for V and 2 bases for J; bases not matched to a gene: 3. The CDR3 extends over 15 amino acids. CDR1 SGHNT and CDR2 YENEEA come from the germline V gene. CDR3 coding DNA: TGTGCCAGCAGCTTGGGGGGACAGGGGAACTATGGCTACACCTTC. Its translation: CASSLGGQGNYGYTF.

The chain joins TRBV7-7 to TRBJ2-5; 8 nucleotides match TRBD1. Per germline, CDR1 SSHAT and CDR2 FNYEAQ (reference sequence). The CDR3 has 15 amino acids. The ends lost 5 bases at V and 3 bases at J; junction bases unmatched: 8. The CDR3, as DNA: TGTGCCAGCAGCCGGCGACAGGGGCCGAAAGAGACCCAGTACTTC. It translates to CASSRRQGPKETQYF.

V and J are TRBV7-9 and TRBJ2-3; 12 nucleotides agree with TRBD2. V was pared by 4 bases and J by 1 base, with 6 bases of the junction left unmatched. The germline V gene encodes CDR1 SEHNR and CDR2 FQNEAQ (reference sequence). The CDR3 totals 17 residues. CDR3 nucleotides: TGTGCCAGCAGCTATCCGCGGACTAGCGGGGGCACAGATACGCAGTATTTT. This translates into CASSYPRTSGGTDTQYF.

This clonotype came up many times. This chain uses TRBV4-3 with TRBJ2-7; TRBD1 aligns across 8 bases. CDR1 and CDR2 from the germline V gene are LGHNA and YSLEER. Trimming removed 0 bases from V and 1 base from J; junction bases left unmatched: 2. The CDR3 has 15 amino acids. CDR3 in DNA: TGCGCCAGCAGCCAAGATTGGACAGGGTCCTACGAGCAGTACTTC. Translation: CASSQDWTGSYEQYF.

This clonotype was observed a handful of times. V gene TRBV7-9 combines with J gene TRBJ2-4; D gene unclear. Germline assignment: CDR1 SEHNR and CDR2 FQNEAQ (reference sequence). V lost 5 bases and J 1 base, leaving 6 bases between the germline ends. The CDR3 contains 13 residues. The CDR3 DNA follows: TGTGCCAGCAGCGGTGTGGCCAAAAACATTCAGTACTTC. It yields the protein CASSGVAKNIQYF. The variable domain in full, with the rest retrieved from reference TRBV7-9 and TRBJ2-4, is DTGVSQNPRHKITKRGQNVTFRCDPISEHNRLYWYRQTLGQGPEFLTYFQNEAQLEKSRLLSDRFSAERPKGSFSTLEIQRTEQGDSAMYLCASSGVAKNIQYFGAGTRLSVL.

This clonotype appeared many times. The V gene is TRBV15, the J gene TRBJ2-2; maybe TRBD2 (6 bases). Germline V gene sequence: CDR1 LNHNV, CDR2 YYDKDF (reference sequence). V was pared by 0 bases and J by 3 bases, with 17 bases between. This CDR3 has 18 residues. The CDR3 bases are TGTGCCACCAGCAGAGATTATCCGGGCGGGATCGACACCGGGGAGCTGTTTTTT. This encodes CATSRDYPGGIDTGELFF.

This clonotype was seen many times. V gene TRBV7-4 combines with J gene TRBJ1-2, with D perhaps matching TRBD1 (6 bases). V lost 3 bases, J lost 2 bases, and 16 bases lay in between. The CDR3 runs 16 residues. Germline V gene lookup returns CDR1 SGHVT and CDR2 SQSDAQ. The CDR3 bases are TGTGCCAGCAGCTTCCAAACTAGAACAGGGAACTATGGCTACACCTTC. It yields the protein CASSFQTRTGNYGYTF.